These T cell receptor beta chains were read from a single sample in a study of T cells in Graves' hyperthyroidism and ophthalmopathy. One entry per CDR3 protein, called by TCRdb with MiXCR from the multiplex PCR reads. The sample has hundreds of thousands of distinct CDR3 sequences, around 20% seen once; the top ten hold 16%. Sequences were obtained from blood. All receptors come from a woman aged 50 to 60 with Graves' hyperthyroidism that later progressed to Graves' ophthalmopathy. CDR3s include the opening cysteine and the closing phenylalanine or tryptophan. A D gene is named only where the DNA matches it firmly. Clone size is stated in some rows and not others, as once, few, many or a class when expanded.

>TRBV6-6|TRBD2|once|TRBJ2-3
TGTGCCAGCAGTTACTCCCGACTAGCGGGGAATCCCCCGCAGTATTTT
CASSYSRLAGNPPQYF
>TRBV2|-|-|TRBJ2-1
TGTGCCAGCAGTGAAGCCGTACTGGGTAATGAGCAGTTCTTC
CASSEAVLGNEQFF
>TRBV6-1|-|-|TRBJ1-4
TGTGCCAGCAGGGCAGGATTCGGGTACGAAAAACTGTTTTTT
CASRAGFGYEKLFF
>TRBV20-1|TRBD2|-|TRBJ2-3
TGCAGTGCTGGTGGGGGGGAGGCAGATACGCAGTATTTT
CSAGGGEADTQYF
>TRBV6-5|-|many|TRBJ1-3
TGTGCCAGCAGTTACTCTCGAGGGCAGGGTGGAAACACCATATATTTT
CASSYSRGQGGNTIYF
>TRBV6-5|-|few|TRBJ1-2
TGTGCCAGCAGTTACTCGTGGCCCGGGGAGGACTATGGCTACACCTTC
CASSYSWPGEDYGYTF
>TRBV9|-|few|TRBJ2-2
TGTGCCAGCAGCGCGCTAAGCGGGTACAGCTTAGACACCGGGGAGCTGTTTTTT
CASSALSGYSLDTGELFF
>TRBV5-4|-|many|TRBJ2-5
TGTGCCAGCAGCGCGCCCGGACAGCACCAAGAGACCCAGTACTTC
CASSAPGQHQETQYF
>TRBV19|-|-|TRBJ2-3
TGTGCCAGTAGTATAGGGCTCTTCTCGGAGTCAGATACGCAGTATTTT
CASSIGLFSESDTQYF
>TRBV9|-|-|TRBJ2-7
TGTGCCAGCAGCTCTAAGGGGGGCTCCTACGAGCAGTACTTC
CASSSKGGSYEQYF
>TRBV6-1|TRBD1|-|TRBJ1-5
TGTGCCAGCATCCACAGGGGTTTTAGCAATCAGCCCCAGCATTTT
CASIHRGFSNQPQHF
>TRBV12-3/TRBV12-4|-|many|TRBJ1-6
TGTGCCAGCAGTTTAGAGGCCGAATCTAATTCACCCCTCCACTTT
CASSLEAESNSPLHF
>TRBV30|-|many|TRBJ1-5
TGTGCCTGGAGTGTTAAACAGGGAGGCAATCAGCCCCAGCATTTT
CAWSVKQGGNQPQHF
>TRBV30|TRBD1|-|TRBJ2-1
TGTGCCTGGAGTGGGGACAGGTACAATGAGCAGTTCTTC
CAWSGDRYNEQFF
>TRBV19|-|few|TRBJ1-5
TGTGCCAGTAGTGATCCGGACAGTGGAAATCAGCCCCAGCATTTT
CASSDPDSGNQPQHF
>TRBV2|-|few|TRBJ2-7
TGTGCCAGCAGTGACCGGGGCCCGTACTACGAGCAGTACTTC
CASSDRGPYYEQYF
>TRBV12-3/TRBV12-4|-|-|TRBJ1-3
TGTGCCAGCAGTTTAGCTCCTGGGATTGGTTCCATATATTTT
CASSLAPGIGSIYF
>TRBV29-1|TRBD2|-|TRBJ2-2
TGCAGCGTTGGGCACGCGGGGGAGGCCGGGGAGCTGTTTTTT
CSVGHAGEAGELFF
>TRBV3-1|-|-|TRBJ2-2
TGTGCCAGCGTTGGGGTGAACACCGGGGAGCTGTTTTTT
CASVGVNTGELFF
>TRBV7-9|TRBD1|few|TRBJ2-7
TGTGCCAGCAGCAGGGACAGTTGGGTTTCGTACGAGCAGTACTTC
CASSRDSWVSYEQYF
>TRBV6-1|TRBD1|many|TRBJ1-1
TGTGCCAGCAGTGGCCCGGGACAGGGTCGGGACACTGAAGCTTTCTTT
CASSGPGQGRDTEAFF
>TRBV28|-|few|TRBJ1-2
TGTGCCAGCAGTTTAGTGCAGGGCTCCGTTCCTAACTATGGCTACACCTTC
CASSLVQGSVPNYGYTF
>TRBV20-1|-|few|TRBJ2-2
TGCAGTGCTAGGCCGGGGGCACCGAACACCGGGGAGCTGTTTTTT
CSARPGAPNTGELFF
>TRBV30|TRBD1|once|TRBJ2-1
TGTGCCTGGAGAGGTCCCCTCCAGACAGGGACTGAGCAGTTCTTC
CAWRGPLQTGTEQFF
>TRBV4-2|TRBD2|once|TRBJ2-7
TGTGCCAGCAGCCAAGTGGGGGGGAGGTACGAGCAGTACTTC
CASSQVGGRYEQYF
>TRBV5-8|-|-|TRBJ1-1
TGTGCCAGCAGCTTGTTGGGGAAGAACACTGAAGCTTTCTTT
CASSLLGKNTEAFF
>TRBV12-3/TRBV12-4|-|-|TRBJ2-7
TGTGCCAGCAGTTCCTTCCCGAGTGTATACGAGCAGTACTTC
CASSSFPSVYEQYF
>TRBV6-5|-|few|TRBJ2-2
TGTGCCAGCAGTTACCAGAGGCGGGGCACCGGGGAGCTGTTTTTT
CASSYQRRGTGELFF
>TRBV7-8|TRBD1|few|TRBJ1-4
TGTGCCAGCAGCCCTGGACAGGGCGGACGGGCAACTAATGAAAAACTGTTTTTT
CASSPGQGGRATNEKLFF
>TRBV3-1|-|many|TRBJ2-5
TGTGCCAGCAGCCAAGAAGGGGGGCTGGTCTCGGAGACCCAGTACTTC
CASSQEGGLVSETQYF
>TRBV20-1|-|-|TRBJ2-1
TGCAGTGCTCCCGACTCCGTCCTACTTAGCTCCTACAATGAGCAGTTCTTC
CSAPDSVLLSSYNEQFF
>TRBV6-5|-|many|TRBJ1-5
TGTGCCAGCAGTTACGGTGATCAGCCCCAGCATTTT
CASSYGDQPQHF
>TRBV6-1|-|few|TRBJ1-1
TGTGCCAGCACCCCCGGCGGGGGAATCCCTGAAGCTTTCTTT
CASTPGGGIPEAFF
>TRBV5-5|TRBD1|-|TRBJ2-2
TGTGCCAGCAACCCGAGGATATATGGACAGGGAGGAAACACCGGGGAGCTGTTTTTT
CASNPRIYGQGGNTGELFF
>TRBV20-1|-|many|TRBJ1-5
TGCAGTGCGTACCTACCAGGGCAGCCCCAGCATTTT
CSAYLPGQPQHF
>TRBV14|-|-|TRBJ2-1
TGTGCCAGCAGCCAACTGAGGGGCCCGGACAATGAGCAGTTCTTC
CASSQLRGPDNEQFF
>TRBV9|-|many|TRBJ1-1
TGTGCCAGCAGCGTGGCATGGGCGGACACTGAAGCTTTCTTT
CASSVAWADTEAFF
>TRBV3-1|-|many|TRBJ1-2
TGTGCCAGCAGCCAAGCGTCAGAGAACTATGGCTACACCTTC
CASSQASENYGYTF
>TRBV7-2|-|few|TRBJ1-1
TGTGCCAGCAGCTTACTCAGGGTGGGCACTGAAGCTTTCTTT
CASSLLRVGTEAFF
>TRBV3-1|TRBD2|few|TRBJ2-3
TGTGCCAGCAGCCAAGTCTCGGCGGGGGGGACAGATACGCAGTATTTT
CASSQVSAGGTDTQYF
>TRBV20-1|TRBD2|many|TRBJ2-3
TGCAGTGCTAGGAAGTACTTCGGGGGACTAGTCTCCCCAGATACGCAGTATTTT
CSARKYFGGLVSPDTQYF
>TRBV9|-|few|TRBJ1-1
TGTGCCAGCAATAGAGAGGGCCTGAACACTGAAGCTTTCTTT
CASNREGLNTEAFF
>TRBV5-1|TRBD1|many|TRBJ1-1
TGCGCCAGCACTGGGACAGGCTTGTCTGAAGCTTTCTTT
CASTGTGLSEAFF
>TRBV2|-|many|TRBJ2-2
TGTGCCAGCAGGCGGGTGCCGGGTAGAAACACCGGGGAGCTGTTTTTT
CASRRVPGRNTGELFF
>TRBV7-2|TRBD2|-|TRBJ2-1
TGTGCCAGCAGCTCCTGGTCTCGGCGGGGGGGGGGCAATGAGCAGTTCTTC
CASSSWSRRGGGNEQFF
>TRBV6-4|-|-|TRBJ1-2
TGTGCCAGCAGGCCGGCTGATGCAGGAGGCTACACCTTC
CASRPADAGGYTF
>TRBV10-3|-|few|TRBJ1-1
TGTGCCATCAGTGACGGGGGGACGGAGTTCAACACTGAAGCTTTCTTT
CAISDGGTEFNTEAFF
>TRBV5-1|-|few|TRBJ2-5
TGCGCCAGCAGCTCGGAACAGCTGAAAGAGACCCAGTACTTC
CASSSEQLKETQYF
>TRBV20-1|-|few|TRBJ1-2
TGCAGTGCGTTGGGGGTCTATGGCTACACCTTC
CSALGVYGYTF
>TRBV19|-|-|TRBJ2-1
TGTGCCAGTAGAAGTGATCAAGTGTTCTACAATGAGCAGTTCTTC
CASRSDQVFYNEQFF
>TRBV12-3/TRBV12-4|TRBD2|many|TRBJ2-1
TGTGCCAGCACCCTTGAGCCGGGGGGTGAGCAGTTCTTC
CASTLEPGGEQFF
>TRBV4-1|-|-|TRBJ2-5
TGCGCCAGCAGCCAAGGGCGAAATGCGGAGACCCAGTACTTC
CASSQGRNAETQYF
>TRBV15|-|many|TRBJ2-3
TGTGCCACCAGCAGAGATCGGCACTACTCCTCCGTAGATACGCAGTATTTT
CATSRDRHYSSVDTQYF
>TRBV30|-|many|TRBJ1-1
TGTGCCTGGCGCGACGGGGGCGGGACTGAAGCTTTCTTT
CAWRDGGGTEAFF
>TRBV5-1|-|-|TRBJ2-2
TGCGCCAGCAGCTTGGACAGGGCCGGGGAGCTGTTTTTT
CASSLDRAGELFF
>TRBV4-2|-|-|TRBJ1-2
TGTGCCAGCTGCCGGGTGGAGGACTATGGCTACACCTTC
CASCRVEDYGYTF
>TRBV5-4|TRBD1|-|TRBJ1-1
TGTGCCAGCAGCATGGACAGGTTAGTCTCGGTTGCTTTCTTT
CASSMDRLVSVAFF
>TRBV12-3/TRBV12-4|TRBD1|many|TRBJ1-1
TGTGCCAGCAGTCCCCGGACAGGGACGGGGACTGAAGCTTTCTTT
CASSPRTGTGTEAFF
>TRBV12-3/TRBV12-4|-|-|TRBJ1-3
TGTGCCAGCAGCGATACGATTGACAGGAGCTCTGGAAACACCATATATTTT
CASSDTIDRSSGNTIYF